One sample yielded the 13 T cell receptor beta chains listed below, sequenced in a study of T-cell reconstitution after alpha-beta-depleted transplantation in children. Unique molecular identifiers were incorporated when the TCRbeta library was constructed. TCRdb used MiXCR to reprocess the PCR reads, holding one entry per CDR3 protein. The table has a few hundred thousand distinct CDR3 sequences, approximately 11% seen once. This specimen was PBMCs from the stem cell graft donor, taken from the stem cell graft. These receptors all come from a human donor who donated a stem cell graft to a child with acute myeloid leukemia.

This clonotype has just a few counts. This chain connects TRBV25-1 to TRBJ2-7; TRBD2 might be the D (6 bases). This CDR3 region has 16 residues. CDR1 MGHDK and CDR2 SYGVNS come from the germline V gene. With 3 bases removed from V and 0 bases from J, the gap between germline ends came to 15 bases. CDR3 protein: CASSEATGASSYEQYF. DNA of the CDR3: TGTGCCAGCAGTGAGGCGACGGGAGCCAGCTCCTACGAGCAGTACTTC.

In this sample, this clonotype turned up many times. This sequence joins TRBV12-3 or TRBV12-4 and TRBJ1-3, with D possibly matching TRBD1 (5 bases). This CDR3 contains 14 residues. Trimming removed 3 bases from V and 3 bases from J, with 9 bases in between. The CDR3 here is CASSFWGGGNTIYF. CDR3 bases: TGTGCCAGCAGTTTTTGGGGCGGTGGAAACACCATATATTTT.

The chain recombines TRBV5-1 with TRBJ2-1; 9 bases are a match to TRBD2. Germline-derived CDR1 and CDR2 are SGHRS and YFSETQ. The CDR3 has 14 amino acids. V lost 5 bases, J lost 6 bases, and 6 bases stayed unmatched. Here the CDR3 reads CASSLPSGTNEQFF. DNA of the CDR3: TGCGCCAGCAGTTTGCCTAGCGGGACCAATGAGCAGTTCTTC.

This clonotype was detected a few times. The rearrangement uses TRBV7-8 and TRBJ2-1; TRBD1 agrees at 11 bases. This CDR3 has 14 residues. Germline CDR1 and CDR2: SGHVS and FQNEAQ. The J segment lost 7 bases and the V segment lost 5 bases, leaving 4 bases of the junction unmatched. CDR3 residues: CASSTGQGANEQFF. DNA of the CDR3: TGTGCCAGCAGCACAGGACAGGGGGCGAATGAGCAGTTCTTC.

This clonotype appeared a few times. The rearrangement uses TRBV12-3 or TRBV12-4 and TRBJ2-5; D gene uncertain. Trimming pared 5 bases from V and 5 bases from J, leaving 12 bases between. This CDR3 is 13 amino acids long. The chain's CDR3 is CASSISRLETQYF. In nucleotides, the CDR3 is TGTGCCAGCAGTATCTCTCGCTTGGAGACCCAGTACTTC.

This clonotype was counted ten times or more. The chain uses TRBV5-5 and TRBJ2-1; 7 bases match TRBD1. Germline V gives CDR1 SGHKS, CDR2 YYEKEE (reference sequence). The CDR3 is made up of 14 amino acids. The V gene end was trimmed by 0 bases and the J gene end by 8 bases; junction bases not matched to a gene: 5. The CDR3: CASSLGQGYHEQFF. DNA of the CDR3: TGTGCCAGCAGCTTGGGACAGGGATATCATGAGCAGTTCTTC.

The CDR3 DNA reads TGCAGCGTTGAGGATTCCTACGAGCAGTACGTC. Residues: CSVEDSYEQYV. The J gene is TRBJ2-7, the V gene TRBV29-1, with D hard to call. CDR3 length equals 11 residues. V was cut by 3 bases and J by 1 base, with 4 bases left in between. Germline V gene sequence: CDR1 SQVTM, CDR2 ANQGSEA.

This clonotype was recorded many times. This rearrangement joins TRBV12-3 or TRBV12-4 to TRBJ2-7; D is ambiguous. V shed 2 bases and J shed 4 bases, with 3 bases lying between them. The CDR3 consists of 11 residues. The CDR3 sequence is CASSLQYEQYF. The CDR3 nucleotides read TGTGCCAGCAGTTTACAATACGAGCAGTACTTC.

The chain employs TRBV11-2 and TRBJ1-2, with a weak D call TRBD1 (5 bases). The V end lost 5 bases, the J end lost 8 bases, and 24 bases lay between the germline ends. Germline lookup yields CDR1 SGHAT and CDR2 FQNNGV. The CDR3 contains 16 residues. CDR3 coding DNA: TGTGCCAGCAGCCCCGAATGGGGCCCGACCTCCTGGGGCTACACCTTC. It specifies CASSPEWGPTSWGYTF.

This clonotype was seen at least ten times. V usage is TRBV6-5 and J usage is TRBJ2-2, with 9 bases aligning to TRBD2. Trimming took 4 bases from V and 4 from J; bases not matched to a gene: 4. CDR1 MNHEY and CDR2 SVGAGI come from the germline V gene. The CDR3 extends over 15 amino acids. CDR3 sequence (DNA): TGTGCCAGCAGTTTGACTAGCGGAGCCACCGGGGAGCTGTTTTTT. It is translated as CASSLTSGATGELFF.

The chain is built from TRBV6-2 or TRBV6-3 and TRBJ2-3; a weak D match, TRBD2 (6 bases). Germline V CDR1 and CDR2: MNHEY, SVGEGT. Between the trimmed V and J ends, which lost 6 bases and 5 bases, there was a span of 15 bases. The CDR3 totals 14 residues. In DNA form, the CDR3 reads TGTGCCAGCAGCCAGGACTGGCGGGGAGATACGCAGTATTTT. It translates to CASSQDWRGDTQYF.

This clonotype has ten or more counts. The CDR3 DNA reads TGTGCCAGCTCACCACCGAACAGTGAAGCTTACGAGCAGTACTTC. Protein sequence: CASSPPNSEAYEQYF. The chain carries TRBV18 and TRBJ2-7; D unresolved. Trimming took 0 bases from V and 4 from J, leaving 13 bases between them. The CDR3 contains 15 residues. Per the germline V gene, CDR1 is KGHSH and CDR2 is LQKENI.

The chain links TRBV10-3 to TRBJ2-1, with a weak D call TRBD2 (6 bases). V was clipped by 4 bases and J by 3 bases, with 16 bases between them. Per germline, CDR1 ENHRY and CDR2 SYGVKD. CDR3 length: 16 amino acids. CDR3 sequence: CAISGGTGVDYNEQFF. CDR3 sequence (DNA): TGTGCCATCAGTGGAGGAACGGGAGTAGACTACAATGAGCAGTTCTTC.